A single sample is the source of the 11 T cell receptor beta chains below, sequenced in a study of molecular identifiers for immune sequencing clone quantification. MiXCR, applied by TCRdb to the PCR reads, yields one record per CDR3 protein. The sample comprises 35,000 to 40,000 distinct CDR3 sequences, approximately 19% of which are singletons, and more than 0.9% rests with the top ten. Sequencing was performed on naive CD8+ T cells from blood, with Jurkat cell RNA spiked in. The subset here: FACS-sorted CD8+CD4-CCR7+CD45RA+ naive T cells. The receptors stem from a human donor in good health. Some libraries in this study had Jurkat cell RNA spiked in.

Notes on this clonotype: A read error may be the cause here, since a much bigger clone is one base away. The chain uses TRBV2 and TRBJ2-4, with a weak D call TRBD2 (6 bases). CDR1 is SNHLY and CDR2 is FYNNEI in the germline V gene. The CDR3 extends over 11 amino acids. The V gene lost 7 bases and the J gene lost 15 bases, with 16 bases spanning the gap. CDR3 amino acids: CASKHTEEGYF. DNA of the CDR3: TGTGCCAGCAAACACACCGAGGAGGGGTACTTC. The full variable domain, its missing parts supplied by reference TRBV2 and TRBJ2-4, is EPEVTQTPSHQVTQMGQEVILRCVPISNHLYFYWYRQILGQKVEFLVSFYNNEISEKSEIFDDQFSVERPDGSNFTLKIRSTKLEDSAMYFCASKHTEEGYFGAGTRLSVL.

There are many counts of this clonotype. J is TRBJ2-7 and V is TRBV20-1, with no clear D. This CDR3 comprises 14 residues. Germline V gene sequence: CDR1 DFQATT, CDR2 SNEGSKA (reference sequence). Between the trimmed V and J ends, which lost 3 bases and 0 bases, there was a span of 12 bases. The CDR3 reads CSARDGQSSYEQYF. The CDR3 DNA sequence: TGCAGTGCTAGGGACGGCCAAAGCTCCTACGAGCAGTACTTC.

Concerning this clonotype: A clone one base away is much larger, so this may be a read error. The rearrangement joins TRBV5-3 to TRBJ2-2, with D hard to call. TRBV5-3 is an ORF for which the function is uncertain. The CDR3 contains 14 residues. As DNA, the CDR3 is TGTGCCAGCAGCTTGGCTCGTAACACCTGGGAGCTGTTTTTT. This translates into CASSLARNTWELFF.

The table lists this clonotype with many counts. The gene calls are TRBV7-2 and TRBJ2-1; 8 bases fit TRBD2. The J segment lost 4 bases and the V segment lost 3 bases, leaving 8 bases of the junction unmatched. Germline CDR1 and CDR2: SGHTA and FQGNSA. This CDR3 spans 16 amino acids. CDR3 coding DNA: TGTGCCAGCAGCTTGCTCGGGACTAGTGGTTACAATGAGCAGTTCTTC. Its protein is CASSLLGTSGYNEQFF.

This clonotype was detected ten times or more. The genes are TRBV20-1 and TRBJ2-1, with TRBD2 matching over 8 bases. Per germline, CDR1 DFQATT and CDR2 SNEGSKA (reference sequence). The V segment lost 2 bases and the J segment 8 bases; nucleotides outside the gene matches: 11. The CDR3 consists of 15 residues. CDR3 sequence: CSARPDSGIEDEQFF. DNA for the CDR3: TGCAGTGCTAGACCTGATAGCGGGATTGAGGATGAGCAGTTCTTC.

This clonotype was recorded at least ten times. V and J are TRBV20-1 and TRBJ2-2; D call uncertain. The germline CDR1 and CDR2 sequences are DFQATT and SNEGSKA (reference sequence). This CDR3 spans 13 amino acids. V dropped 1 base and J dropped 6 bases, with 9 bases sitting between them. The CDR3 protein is CSARVKLAGELFF. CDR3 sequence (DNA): TGCAGTGCTAGAGTTAAACTGGCCGGGGAGCTGTTTTTT.

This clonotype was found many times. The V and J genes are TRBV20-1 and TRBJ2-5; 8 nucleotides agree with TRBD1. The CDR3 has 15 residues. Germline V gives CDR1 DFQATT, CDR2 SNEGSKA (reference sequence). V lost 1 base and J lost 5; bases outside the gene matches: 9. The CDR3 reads CSARARDRPLETQYF. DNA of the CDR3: TGCAGTGCTAGAGCCAGGGACAGGCCATTGGAGACCCAGTACTTC.

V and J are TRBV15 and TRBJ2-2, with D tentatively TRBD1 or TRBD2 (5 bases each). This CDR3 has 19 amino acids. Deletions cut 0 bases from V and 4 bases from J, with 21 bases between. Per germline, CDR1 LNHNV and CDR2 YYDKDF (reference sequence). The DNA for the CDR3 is TGTGCCACCAGCAGAGATGAAATAAGGGGAGCCTCGGTCACCGGGGAGCTGTTTTTT. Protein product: CATSRDEIRGASVTGELFF.

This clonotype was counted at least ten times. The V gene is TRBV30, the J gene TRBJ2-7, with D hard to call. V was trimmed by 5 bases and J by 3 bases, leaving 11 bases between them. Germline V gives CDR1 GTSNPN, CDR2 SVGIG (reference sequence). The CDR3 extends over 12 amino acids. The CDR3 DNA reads TGTGCCTGGGCCGACCCTTACTACGAGCAGTACTTC. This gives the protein CAWADPYYEQYF.

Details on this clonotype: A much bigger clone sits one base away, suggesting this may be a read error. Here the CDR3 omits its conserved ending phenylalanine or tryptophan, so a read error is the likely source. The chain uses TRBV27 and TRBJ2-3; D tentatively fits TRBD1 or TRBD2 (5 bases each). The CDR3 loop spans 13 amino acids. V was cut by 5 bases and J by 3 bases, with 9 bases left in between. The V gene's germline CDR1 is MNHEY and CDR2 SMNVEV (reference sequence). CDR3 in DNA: TGTGCCAGCAGTATCGGGACGACAGATACGCAGTATTCT. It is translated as CASSIGTTDTQYS.

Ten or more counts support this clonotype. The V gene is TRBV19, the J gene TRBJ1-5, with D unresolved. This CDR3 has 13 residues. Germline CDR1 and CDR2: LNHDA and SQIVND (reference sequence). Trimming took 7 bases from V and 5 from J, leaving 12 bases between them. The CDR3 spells CASNSPTDQPQHF. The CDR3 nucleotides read TGTGCCAGTAACTCCCCGACGGATCAGCCCCAGCATTTT.